This TCR beta chain was documented in a study of identical twins. Study-level points and caveats: It was possible that invariant MAIT and iNKT cells partly confounded the zero-insertion analyses. Compared with unrelated sharing, twin-shared out-of-frame alpha sequences had more low-probability sequences.

MiXCR was run by TCRdb on the 5' RACE reads, yielding one entry per CDR3 protein. The table records roughly 230,000 distinct CDR3 sequences, approximately 8.6% of them present only once. This clonotype showed up just a few times. The antigen is unknown. CDR1 and CDR2 from the germline V gene are SGHTA and FQGTGA. The junction had 2 bases not matched to a gene; V was cut back by 0 bases and J by 4 bases. The CDR3 has 14 residues. The sample was also linked to a second study, of yellow fever vaccine responses in identical twins.

Sequences were obtained from CD8+ T cells sorted from blood. The sequence was collected from a woman aged 18-29 years in good health. The V call is TRBV7-3, the J call TRBJ1-2; 7 bases line up with TRBD1. The CDR3 DNA is TGTGCCAGCAGCTTAACGTGGGACAGCTATGGCTACACCTTC. Translating it yields CASSLTWDSYGYTF. The full variable domain, with the rest looked up from reference TRBV7-3 and TRBJ1-2, is GAGVSQTPSNKVTEKGKYVELRCDPISGHTALYWYRQSLGQGPEFLIYFQGTGAADDSGLPNDRFFAVRPEGSVSTLKIQRTERGDSAVYLCASSLTWDSYGYTFGSGTRLTVV.